These 25 T cell receptor beta chains share one sample of origin, sequenced in a study of blood T cell repertoires in COVID-19. Sequencing used immunoSEQ multiplex PCR; TCRdb keeps in-frame clones, though not all of them. The table has about 190,000 clones, about 86% seen once. The source material was peripheral blood. The receptors were gathered from a man aged 50-60 years with active or convalescent COVID-19.

This chain connects TRBV6-5 to TRBJ2-1; D possibly corresponds to TRBD2 (5 bases). The CDR3 sequence is 14 residues long. In germline, CDR1 is MNHEY, CDR2 SVGAGI. V dropped 7 bases and J dropped 4 bases, with 14 bases sitting between them. CDR3 sequence (DNA): TGTGCCAGCAACTCCCGGGGTGGGTACAATGAGCAGTTCTTC. Protein product: CASNSRGGYNEQFF.

CDR3 bases: TGTGCCAGTGACAGAAAATCTAGCAATCAGCCCCAGCATTTT. Its protein is CASDRKSSNQPQHF. The chain has TRBV19 and TRBJ1-5; tentative D call: TRBD1 (5 bases). Germline lookup yields CDR1 LNHDA and CDR2 SQIVND (reference sequence). V shed 8 bases and J shed 0 bases, with 11 bases lying between them. The length of the CDR3 is 14 residues. Looking up the rest from reference TRBV19 and TRBJ1-5 gives the full variable domain: DGGITQSPKYLFRKEGQNVTLSCEQNLNHDAMYWYRQDPGQGLRLIYYSQIVNDFQKGDIAEGYSVSREKKESFPLTVTSAQKNPTAFYLCASDRKSSNQPQHFGDGTRLSIL.

The gene calls are TRBV20-1 and TRBJ1-1, with D perhaps matching TRBD1 (5 bases). CDR1 DFQATT and CDR2 SNEGSKA come from the germline V gene (reference sequence). The CDR3 contains 11 residues. Trimming removed 3 bases at V and 5 bases at J, with 7 bases between. The chain's CDR3 is CSASGGTEAFF. In DNA form, the CDR3 reads TGCAGTGCTAGCGGGGGGACTGAAGCTTTCTTT.

This chain uses TRBV29-1 with TRBJ1-1; D is perhaps TRBD1 (5 bases). Germline V CDR1 and CDR2: SQVTM, ANQGSEA. The CDR3 runs 14 residues. Trimming took 4 bases from V and 0 from J, leaving 12 bases between them. The DNA for the CDR3 is TGCAGCGTTGTAGGGGATGTGGTGAACACTGAAGCTTTCTTT. Protein sequence: CSVVGDVVNTEAFF.

The chain joins TRBV9 to TRBJ2-3, with 7 bases that match TRBD2. The V gene end was trimmed by 0 bases and the J gene end by 0 bases; junction bases not matched to a gene: 13. The CDR3 has 19 residues. CDR1 SGDLS and CDR2 YYNGEE come from the germline V gene. In DNA form, the CDR3 reads TGTGCCAGCAGCGTAGATGGGAGGGTGTTCCCCTTAAGCACAGATACGCAGTATTTT. Translation: CASSVDGRVFPLSTDTQYF.

This clone was seen a few times. The gene calls are TRBV11-3 and TRBJ2-3; 9 bases align to TRBD1. The CDR3 is 17 amino acids. With 1 base clipped from V and 5 bases from J, the junction kept 10 bases outside the gene matches. Germline CDR1 reads SGHNT; CDR2 reads YENEEA. CDR3 region: CASSLATGTGQGDTQYF. The CDR3 DNA follows: TGTGCCAGCAGCTTAGCTACCGGGACAGGGCAGGGAGATACGCAGTATTTT.

The genes are TRBV6-2 or TRBV6-3 and TRBJ2-7, with 9 bases matching TRBD1. V lost 6 bases, J lost 6 bases, and 18 bases stayed unmatched. The germline CDR1 and CDR2 sequences are MNHEY and SVGEGT. The CDR3 covers 17 residues. For the CDR3, the DNA is TGTGCCAGCAGCCGATCTCTTTTGGGGACAGGGTATCTCGAGCAGTACTTC. As protein: CASSRSLLGTGYLEQYF.

The chain is built from TRBV13 and TRBJ1-1, with D unresolved. This CDR3 spans 14 amino acids. Germline V gene sequence: CDR1 PRHDT, CDR2 FYEKMQ (reference sequence). V was cut by 0 bases and J by 1 base, with 6 bases left in between. The CDR3 protein is CASSLGEANTEAFF. The CDR3 region has the DNA TGTGCCAGCAGCTTAGGTGAAGCGAACACTGAAGCTTTCTTT.

This chain links TRBV19 with TRBJ1-1, with a weak D call TRBD1 (6 bases). The V and J ends lost 0 bases and 1 base respectively, with 6 bases between them. The germline gives CDR1 LNHDA, CDR2 SQIVND (reference sequence). This CDR3 region has 14 residues. CDR3 loop: CASSIEGANTEAFF. The CDR3 nucleotides read TGTGCCAGTAGTATAGAGGGGGCGAACACTGAAGCTTTCTTT. The full variable domain, rest sourced from reference TRBV19 and TRBJ1-1, is DGGITQSPKYLFRKEGQNVTLSCEQNLNHDAMYWYRQDPGQGLRLIYYSQIVNDFQKGDIAEGYSVSREKKESFPLTVTSAQKNPTAFYLCASSIEGANTEAFFGQGTRLTVV.

This clone was seen just once. J is TRBJ2-3 and V is TRBV2; TRBD2 matches at 10 bases. V dropped 5 bases and J dropped 4; count of bases not matched to a gene: 0. The CDR3 is 13 amino acids. Germline lookup yields CDR1 SNHLY and CDR2 FYNNEI. The chain's CDR3 is CASSSGGADTQYF. The CDR3 region has the DNA TGTGCCAGCAGTAGCGGGGGGGCAGATACGCAGTATTTT.

This chain links TRBV7-2 with TRBJ2-1, with D maybe TRBD2 (6 bases). CDR1 is SGHTA, CDR2 FQGNSA, per germline. Trimming stripped 8 bases from V and 9 bases from J, with 20 bases between. This CDR3 region has 14 residues. The DNA for the CDR3 is TGTGCCAGCCGTTTGGGGGGTCCCCACGGTGAGCAGTTCTTC. This codes for CASRLGGPHGEQFF.

The chain uses TRBV29-1 and TRBJ1-4; D gene unclear. V lost 5 bases, J lost 1 base, and 5 bases lay in between. The CDR3 has 12 amino acids. CDR1 is SQVTM and CDR2 is ANQGSEA in the germline V gene. CDR3 region: CSVSGTNEKLFF. The CDR3 DNA is TGCAGCGTTAGCGGAACTAATGAAAAACTGTTTTTT.

Here the CDR3 DNA reads TGTGCCAGCAGTTCCCAGGGGAACACTGAAGCTTTCTTT. Protein sequence: CASSSQGNTEAFF. The V gene is TRBV6-2 or TRBV6-3, the J gene TRBJ1-1; D perhaps matches TRBD1 (5 bases). V lost 4 bases and J lost 1, with 7 bases in between. The length of the CDR3 is 13 residues. CDR1 and CDR2 (germline): MNHEY, SVGEGT.

The rearrangement links TRBV5-4 to TRBJ1-6, with D perhaps matching TRBD1 (6 bases). Germline CDR1 is SGHNT and CDR2 is YYREEE (reference sequence). The CDR3 totals 16 residues. With 4 bases removed from V and 0 bases from J, the gap between germline ends came to 11 bases. CDR3 nucleotide sequence: TGTGCCAGCAGCGACAGGAGGAGCTCCTATAATTCACCCCTCCACTTT. Encoded protein: CASSDRRSSYNSPLHF.

The V gene is TRBV6-6, the J gene TRBJ1-2, with TRBD1 matching over 8 bases. J was trimmed by 4 bases and V by 0 bases; bases with no gene match: 4. CDR3 length: 15 amino acids. The germline gives CDR1 MNHNY, CDR2 SVGAGI (reference sequence). The CDR3 loop reads CASSYSRQGIYGYTF. The DNA of the CDR3 is TGTGCCAGCAGTTACTCGCGACAGGGGATCTATGGCTACACCTTC.

The chain is built from TRBV29-1 and TRBJ1-2; D is perhaps TRBD1 (6 bases). The V and J ends lost 6 bases and 3 bases respectively, with 17 bases between them. This CDR3 is built from 14 residues. CDR1 is SQVTM and CDR2 is ANQGSEA in the germline V gene. The CDR3 DNA is TGCAGCGTCGAACCCAACGGACAGTACTATGGCTACACCTTC. Protein sequence: CSVEPNGQYYGYTF.

The rearrangement joins TRBV7-9 to TRBJ1-6; D remains unclear. The CDR3 sequence is 13 residues long. Germline V gene lookup returns CDR1 SEHNR and CDR2 FQNEAQ (reference sequence). Trimming left V 6 bases short and J 3 bases short, with 6 bases between. The CDR3 reads CASSRDYNSPLHF. CDR3 coding DNA: TGTGCCAGCAGTCGGGACTATAATTCACCCCTCCACTTT.

V gene TRBV7-2 combines with J gene TRBJ2-5, with 9 bases that match TRBD2. V shed 1 base, J shed 5 bases, and the junction held 8 bases outside the gene matches. Germline loops: CDR1 SGHTA, CDR2 FQGNSA. The CDR3 loop spans 16 amino acids. The CDR3 DNA follows: TGTGCCAGCAGCTTAGAAGGGGCGGGGGGGAGCGAGACCCAGTACTTC. Its protein product is CASSLEGAGGSETQYF.

The chain links TRBV7-9 to TRBJ1-4; 9 bases agree with TRBD1. This CDR3 is built from 16 residues. With 5 bases clipped from V and 0 bases from J, the junction kept 4 bases outside the gene matches. Germline CDR1 is SEHNR and CDR2 is FQNEAQ (reference sequence). The CDR3 bases are TGTGCCAGCAGCCCACGACAGGGGGCAACTAATGAAAAACTGTTTTTT. It translates to CASSPRQGATNEKLFF.

This chain uses TRBV7-8 with TRBJ1-5; 8 bases match TRBD1. Germline V gene sequence: CDR1 SGHVS, CDR2 FQNEAQ. This CDR3 is built from 15 residues. V lost 0 bases and J lost 6; bases outside the gene matches: 4. Written as DNA, the CDR3 is TGTGCCAGCAGCTTAGCGCCAGGGACAGGTCAGCCCCAGCATTTT. It translates to CASSLAPGTGQPQHF.

CDR3 residues: CASSHGGSQETQYF. The CDR3 DNA reads TGCGCCAGCAGCCATGGCGGGTCGCAAGAGACCCAGTACTTC. This sequence joins TRBV4-1 and TRBJ2-5; a weak D match, TRBD2 (5 bases). The germline V and J ends were trimmed by 3 bases and 2 bases, with 10 bases remaining between them. Germline values: CDR1 MGHRA, CDR2 YSYEKL. The CDR3 sequence is 14 residues long.

J is TRBJ2-3 and V is TRBV5-8, with 10 bases lining up with TRBD2. J lost 2 bases, V lost 7 bases, and 16 bases had no gene match. The length of the CDR3 is 18 residues. Germline CDR1 and CDR2: SGHTS and YDEGEE. Written as DNA, the CDR3 is TGTGCCAGCTTAAATGAAGAGCGGGGGGGAGGGCACACAGATACGCAGTATTTT. Protein product: CASLNEERGGGHTDTQYF.

The chain employs TRBV12-2 and TRBJ1-5; the listed D gene, TRBD1, was not tested against the DNA. TRBV12-2 is termed a pseudogene. The CDR3 extends over 14 amino acids. CDR3 nucleotide sequence: TGTGCAAGTCGCTTAGGCCCCTCAGGAAAGCCCCAGCATTTT. Translated, it gives CASRLGPSGKPQHF.

This chain links TRBV20-1 with TRBJ1-4; the D is unclear. CDR1 DFQATT and CDR2 SNEGSKA come from the germline V gene (reference sequence). The CDR3 totals 11 residues. V lost 7 bases and J 5 bases, leaving 8 bases between the germline ends. CDR3 sequence reads: CSVSPNEKLFF. CDR3 nucleotide sequence: TGCAGTGTATCCCCCAATGAAAAACTGTTTTTT.

This chain connects TRBV19 to TRBJ2-5, with D tentatively TRBD1 (6 bases). The CDR3 is made up of 13 amino acids. V lost 1 base to trimming and J lost 5 bases, with 8 bases between them. The germline V gene has CDR1 LNHDA and CDR2 SQIVND (reference sequence). CDR3 sequence: CASSIGQGETQYF. The CDR3, as DNA: TGTGCCAGTAGTATAGGGCAGGGGGAGACCCAGTACTTC.